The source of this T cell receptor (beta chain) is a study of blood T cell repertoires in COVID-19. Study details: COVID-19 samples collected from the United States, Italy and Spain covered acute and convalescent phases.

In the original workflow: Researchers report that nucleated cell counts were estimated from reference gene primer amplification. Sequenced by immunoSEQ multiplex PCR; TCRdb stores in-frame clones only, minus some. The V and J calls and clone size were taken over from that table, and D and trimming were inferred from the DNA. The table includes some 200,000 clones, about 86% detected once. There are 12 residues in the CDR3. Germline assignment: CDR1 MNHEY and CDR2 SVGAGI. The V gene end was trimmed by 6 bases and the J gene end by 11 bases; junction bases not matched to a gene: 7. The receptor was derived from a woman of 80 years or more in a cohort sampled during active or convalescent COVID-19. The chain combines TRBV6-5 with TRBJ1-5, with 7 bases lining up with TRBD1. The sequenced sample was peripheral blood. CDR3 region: CASRSGTVAQHF. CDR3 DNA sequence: TGTGCCAGCAGGTCCGGGACAGTGGCCCAGCATTTT.